The clone carrying this T cell receptor beta chain was seen ten or more times. Germline V gives CDR1 ENHRY, CDR2 SYGVKD. This CDR3 spans 13 amino acids. The V segment lost 4 bases and the J segment 6 bases; nucleotides outside the gene matches: 2. Authors of the study amplified TCR beta CDR3 regions from RNA transcripts. A set of HTBI primers served as the primers for a first-round RT-PCR of the TCR CDR3. TCRdb reanalysed the multiplex PCR reads using MiXCR and keeps one entry per CDR3 protein. The sample includes approximately 220,000 distinct CDR3 sequences, around 17% of them seen just once. This sample is drawn from a study of T cells in Graves' hyperthyroidism and ophthalmopathy. Looking at the study overall: Prior to any treatment, at the point of initial diagnosis, peripheral blood was collected.

Calling Graves' hyperthyroidism stable meant ophthalmopathy did not progress within 18 months. Patients having uncontrolled infection, another autoimmune disease, pregnancy or lactation were not included. The diagnoses drew upon clinical symptoms, serum thyroxine and TRAb, thyroid ultrasound and orbital computed tomography. The source material was blood. The clonotype comes from a man aged 35-49 years with Graves' hyperthyroidism. The chain carries TRBV10-3 and TRBJ1-2; TRBD1 matches 10 bases. The CDR3 reads CAISGQGANGYTF. In DNA form, the CDR3 reads TGTGCCATCAGTGGACAGGGGGCTAATGGCTACACCTTC.